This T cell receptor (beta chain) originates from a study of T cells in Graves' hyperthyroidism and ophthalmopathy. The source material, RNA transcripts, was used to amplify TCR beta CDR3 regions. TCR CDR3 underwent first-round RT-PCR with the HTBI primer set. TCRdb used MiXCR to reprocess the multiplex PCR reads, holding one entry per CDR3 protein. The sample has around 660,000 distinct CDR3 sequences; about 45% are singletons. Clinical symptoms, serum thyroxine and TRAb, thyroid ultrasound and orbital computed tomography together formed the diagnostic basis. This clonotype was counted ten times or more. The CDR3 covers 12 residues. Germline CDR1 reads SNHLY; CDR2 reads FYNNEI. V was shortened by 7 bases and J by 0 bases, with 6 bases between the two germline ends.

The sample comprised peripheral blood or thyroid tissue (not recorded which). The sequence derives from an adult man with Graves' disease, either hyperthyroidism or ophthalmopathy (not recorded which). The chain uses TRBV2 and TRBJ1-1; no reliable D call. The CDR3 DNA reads TGTGCCAGCACATTGATGAACACTGAAGCTTTCTTT. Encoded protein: CASTLMNTEAFF. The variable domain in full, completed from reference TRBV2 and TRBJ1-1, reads EPEVTQTPSHQVTQMGQEVILRCVPISNHLYFYWYRQILGQKVEFLVSFYNNEISEKSEIFDDQFSVERPDGSNFTLKIRSTKLEDSAMYFCASTLMNTEAFFGQGTRLTVV.